This is a list of T cell receptor beta chains from one sample in a study of CD8 T cells in Susac syndrome. Each CDR3 protein is one row after TCRdb ran MiXCR on the immunoSEQ multiplex PCR reads. In the table there are about 180,000 distinct CDR3 sequences, 85% to 95% of which are singletons. The material sequenced was CD8+ T cells from PBMCs. These receptors came from a human donor with multiple sclerosis. Both conserved end residues are part of each CDR3. The D gene is left open where the match is weak. Expanded clones are given a class, and other clones once, few, many or no size at all.

.,TRBJ2-1,TRBV27,TRBD2,CASSYSGGGYNEQFF,TGTGCCAGCAGCTATAGCGGGGGCGGATACAATGAGCAGTTCTTC
.,TRBJ1-1,TRBV29-1,.,CSVPRRGSNTEAFF,TGCAGCGTCCCCCGGCGGGGGTCGAACACTGAAGCTTTCTTT
.,TRBJ2-7,TRBV10-3,TRBD2,CAISNGLAGVYEQYF,TGTGCCATCAGCAACGGACTAGCGGGAGTGTACGAGCAGTACTTC
.,TRBJ1-1,TRBV7-3,TRBD1,CASSLGQGANTEAFF,TGTGCCAGCAGCTTGGGGCAGGGGGCGAACACTGAAGCTTTCTTT
once,TRBJ2-7,TRBV9,.,CASSVRSSSYEQYF,TGTGCCAGCAGCGTACGGAGCAGCTCCTACGAGCAGTACTTC
.,TRBJ2-5,TRBV12-3/TRBV12-4,.,CASSTRGYQETQYF,TGTGCCAGCAGTACGAGGGGATACCAAGAGACCCAGTACTTC
.,TRBJ2-6,TRBV4-2,.,CASSQPGVLTF,TGTGCCAGCAGCCAACCTGGAGTCCTGACTTTC
.,TRBJ1-2,TRBV30,TRBD1,CAWRQGLVGYTF,TGTGCCTGGAGACAGGGGCTCGTGGGCTACACCTTC
.,TRBJ1-5,TRBV10-3,.,CAISRTENSNQPQHF,TGTGCCATCAGCCGGACAGAAAATAGCAATCAGCCCCAGCATTTT
once,TRBJ2-3,TRBV9,.,CASSVAVLASTDTQYF,TGTGCCAGCAGCGTAGCTGTGCTAGCAAGCACAGATACGCAGTATTTT